The T cell receptor (beta chain) under discussion was sequenced for a study of early T cells in non-severe SARS-CoV-2 infection. The wider study: Sequenced material consisted of bulk RNA (from unsorted whole blood), and chains were unpaired. Study-wide results and caveats: Comparison of clonotypes with VDJdb favored anti-spike CD8 responses while missing private and CD4 specificities.

This clonotype was recorded at least ten times. The antigen is not known. As part of library construction, unique molecular identifiers were attached to individual cDNA molecules. Via MiXCR, TCRdb re-called the 5' RACE reads, giving one row per CDR3 protein. The table includes more than 20,000 distinct CDR3 sequences, around 4.5% detected once. Sample: whole blood. The TCR was taken from an adult who was a healthcare worker with PCR-confirmed SARS-CoV-2 infection or an uninfected control (not recorded which).

The CDR3 loop reads CASISTGYGTEAFF. In DNA, the CDR3 is TGTGCCAGCATCTCGACCGGATACGGCACTGAAGCTTTCTTT. J is TRBJ1-1 and V is TRBV6-2 or TRBV6-3; D not resolved. CDR1 and CDR2 from the germline V gene are MNHEY and SVGEGT. This CDR3 is 14 amino acids long. Trimming left V 7 bases short and J 4 bases short, with 16 bases between.